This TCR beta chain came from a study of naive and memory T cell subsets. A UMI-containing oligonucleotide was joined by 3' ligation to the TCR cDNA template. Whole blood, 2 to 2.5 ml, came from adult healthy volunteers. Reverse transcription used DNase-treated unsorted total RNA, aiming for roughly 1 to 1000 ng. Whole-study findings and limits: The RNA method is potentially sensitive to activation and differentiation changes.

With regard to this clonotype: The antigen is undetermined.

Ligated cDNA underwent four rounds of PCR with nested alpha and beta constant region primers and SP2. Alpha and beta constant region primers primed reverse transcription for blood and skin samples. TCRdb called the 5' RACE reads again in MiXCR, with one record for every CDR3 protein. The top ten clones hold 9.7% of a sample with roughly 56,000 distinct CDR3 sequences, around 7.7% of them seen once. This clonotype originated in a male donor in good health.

The CDR3: CASSLVERAQYF. The CDR3 nucleotides read TGTGCCAGCAGCTTAGTGGAGCGTGCGCAGTACTTC. This chain uses TRBV7-9 with TRBJ2-7; D gene uncertain. Trimming took off 1 base at V and 9 bases at J, with 10 bases between the two ends. Germline V gives CDR1 SEHNR, CDR2 FQNEAQ (reference sequence). The length of the CDR3 is 12 residues.